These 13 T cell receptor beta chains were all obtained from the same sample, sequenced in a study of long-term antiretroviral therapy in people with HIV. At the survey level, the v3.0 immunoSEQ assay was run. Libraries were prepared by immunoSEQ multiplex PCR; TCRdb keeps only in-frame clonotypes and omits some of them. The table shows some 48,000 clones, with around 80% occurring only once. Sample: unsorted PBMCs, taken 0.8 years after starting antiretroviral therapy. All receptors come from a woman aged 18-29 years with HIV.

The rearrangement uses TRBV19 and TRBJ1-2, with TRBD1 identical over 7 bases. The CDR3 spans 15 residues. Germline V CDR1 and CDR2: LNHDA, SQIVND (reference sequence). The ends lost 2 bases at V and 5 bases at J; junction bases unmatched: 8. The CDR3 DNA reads TGTGCCAGTAGTATATTACCGGGACAGCCTTATGGCTACACCTTC. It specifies CASSILPGQPYGYTF.

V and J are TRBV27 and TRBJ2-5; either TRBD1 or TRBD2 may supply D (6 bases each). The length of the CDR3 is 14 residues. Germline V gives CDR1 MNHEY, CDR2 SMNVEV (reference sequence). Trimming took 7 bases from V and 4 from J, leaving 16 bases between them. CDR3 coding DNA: TGTGCCAGCACCGAGGGGGGCAACGGAGAGACCCAGTACTTC. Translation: CASTEGGNGETQYF.

The CDR3 DNA reads TGTGCCAGCAGCGTGACAGCAACTGCGAACACCGGGGAGCTGTTTTTT. This translates into CASSVTATANTGELFF. The V call is TRBV9, the J call TRBJ2-2; weak D call: TRBD1 (5 bases). Germline assignment: CDR1 SGDLS and CDR2 YYNGEE. V dropped 2 bases and J dropped 0 bases, with 11 bases sitting between them. The CDR3 totals 16 residues.

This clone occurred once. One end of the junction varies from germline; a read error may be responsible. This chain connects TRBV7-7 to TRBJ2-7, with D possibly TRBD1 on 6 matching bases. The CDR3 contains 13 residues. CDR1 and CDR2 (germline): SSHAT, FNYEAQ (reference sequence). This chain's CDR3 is CASSSQGIHEQYF. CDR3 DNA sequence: TGTGCTAGCAGCTCACAGGGAATTCACGAGCAGTACTTC. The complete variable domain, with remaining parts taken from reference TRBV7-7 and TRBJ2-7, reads GAGVSQSPRYKVTKRGQDVTLRCDPISSHATLYWYQQALGQGPEFLTYFNYEAQPDKSGLPSDRFSAERPEGSISTLTIQRTEQRDSAMYRCASSSQGIHEQYFGPGTRLTVT.

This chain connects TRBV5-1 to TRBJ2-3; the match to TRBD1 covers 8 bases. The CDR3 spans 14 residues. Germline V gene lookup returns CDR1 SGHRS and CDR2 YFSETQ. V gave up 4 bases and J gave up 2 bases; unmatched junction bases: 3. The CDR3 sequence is CASSRTGNTDTQYF. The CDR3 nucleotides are TGCGCCAGCAGCCGGACAGGGAACACAGATACGCAGTATTTT.

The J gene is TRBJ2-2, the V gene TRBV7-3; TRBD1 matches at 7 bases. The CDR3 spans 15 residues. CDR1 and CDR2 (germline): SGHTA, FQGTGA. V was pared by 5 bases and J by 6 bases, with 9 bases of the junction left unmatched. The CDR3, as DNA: TGTGCCAGCAGCCTGACAGGGTCTATGGCCGGGGAGCTGTTTTTT. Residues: CASSLTGSMAGELFF.

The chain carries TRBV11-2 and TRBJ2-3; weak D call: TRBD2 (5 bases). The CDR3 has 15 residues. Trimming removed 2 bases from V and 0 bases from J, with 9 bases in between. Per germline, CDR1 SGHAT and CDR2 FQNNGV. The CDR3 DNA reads TGTGCCAGCAGCTTAACGGGAACCAGCACAGATACGCAGTATTTT. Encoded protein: CASSLTGTSTDTQYF.

The CDR3 protein is CASSLRLAGGELFF. DNA of the CDR3: TGTGCCAGCAGTTTGAGGCTAGCGGGAGGGGAGCTGTTTTTT. The gene calls are TRBV27 and TRBJ2-2, with 9 bases identical to TRBD2. J was trimmed by 8 bases and V by 3 bases; bases with no gene match: 4. The CDR3 spans 14 residues. CDR1 is MNHEY and CDR2 is SMNVEV in the germline V gene (reference sequence).

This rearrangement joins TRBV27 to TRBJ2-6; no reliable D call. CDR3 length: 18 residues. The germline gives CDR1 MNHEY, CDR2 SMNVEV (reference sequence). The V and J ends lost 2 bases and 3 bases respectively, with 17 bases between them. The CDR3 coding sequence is TGTGCCAGCAGTTTAGTGAACAGAGGTAACGGTGGGGCCAACGTCCTGACTTTC. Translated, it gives CASSLVNRGNGGANVLTF.

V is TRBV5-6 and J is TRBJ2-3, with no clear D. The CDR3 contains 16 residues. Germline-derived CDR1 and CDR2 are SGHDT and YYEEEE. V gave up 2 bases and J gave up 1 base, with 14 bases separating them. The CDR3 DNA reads TGTGCCAGCAGCTTTTCGTCGGGCGGCCGCACAGATACGCAGTATTTT. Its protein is CASSFSSGGRTDTQYF.

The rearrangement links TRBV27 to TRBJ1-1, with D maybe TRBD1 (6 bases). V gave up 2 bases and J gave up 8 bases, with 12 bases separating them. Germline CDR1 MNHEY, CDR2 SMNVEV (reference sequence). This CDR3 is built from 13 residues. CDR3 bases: TGTGCCAGCAGTTTAACCCGACAGGTCGAAGCTTTCTTT. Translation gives CASSLTRQVEAFF.

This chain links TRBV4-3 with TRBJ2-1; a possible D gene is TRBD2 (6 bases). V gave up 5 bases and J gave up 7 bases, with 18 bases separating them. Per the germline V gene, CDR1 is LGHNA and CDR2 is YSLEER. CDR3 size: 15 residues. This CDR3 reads CASSSMRDSINEQFF. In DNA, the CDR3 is TGCGCCAGCAGCTCGATGCGGGACTCCATTAATGAGCAGTTCTTC.

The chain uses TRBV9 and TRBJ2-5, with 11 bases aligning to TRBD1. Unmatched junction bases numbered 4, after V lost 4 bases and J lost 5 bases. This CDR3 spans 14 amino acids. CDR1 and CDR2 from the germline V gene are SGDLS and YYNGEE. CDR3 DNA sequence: TGTGCCAGCAGCCGGACAGGGGGCGTGGAGACCCAGTACTTC. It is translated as CASSRTGGVETQYF.